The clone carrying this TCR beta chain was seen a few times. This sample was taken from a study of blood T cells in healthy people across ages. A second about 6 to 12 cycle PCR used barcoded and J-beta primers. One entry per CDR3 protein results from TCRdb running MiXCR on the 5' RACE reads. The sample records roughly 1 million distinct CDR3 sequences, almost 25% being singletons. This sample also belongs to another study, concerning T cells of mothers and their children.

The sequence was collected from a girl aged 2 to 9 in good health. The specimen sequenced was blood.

The CDR3 loop is CASSYLMGQALNTEAFF. The DNA for the CDR3 is TGTGCCAGCAGTTATTTAATGGGACAGGCCTTGAACACTGAAGCTTTCTTT. The rearrangement links TRBV28 to TRBJ1-1; 8 positions agree with TRBD1. Germline values: CDR1 MDHEN, CDR2 SYDVKM. The V and J ends lost 4 bases and 0 bases, in that order; junction bases with no gene match: 10. The CDR3 spans 17 residues. The variable domain in full, with the rest retrieved from reference TRBV28 and TRBJ1-1, is DVKVTQSSRYLVKRTGEKVFLECVQDMDHENMFWYRQDPGLGLRLIYFSYDVKMKEKGDIPEGYSVSREKKERFSLILESASTNQTSMYLCASSYLMGQALNTEAFFGQGTRLTVV.